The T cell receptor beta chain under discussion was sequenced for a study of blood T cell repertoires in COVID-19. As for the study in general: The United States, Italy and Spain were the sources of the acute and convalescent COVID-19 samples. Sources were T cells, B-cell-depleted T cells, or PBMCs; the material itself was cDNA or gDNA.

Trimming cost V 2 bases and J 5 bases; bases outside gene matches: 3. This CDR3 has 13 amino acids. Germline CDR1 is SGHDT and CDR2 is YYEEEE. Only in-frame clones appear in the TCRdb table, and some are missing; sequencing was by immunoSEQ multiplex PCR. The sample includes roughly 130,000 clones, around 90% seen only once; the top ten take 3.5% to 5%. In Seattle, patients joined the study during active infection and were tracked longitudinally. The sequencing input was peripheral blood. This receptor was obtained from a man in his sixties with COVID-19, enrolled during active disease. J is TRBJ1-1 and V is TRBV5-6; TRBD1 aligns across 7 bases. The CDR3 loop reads CASSFVRGTEAFF. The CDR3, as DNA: TGTGCCAGCAGCTTCGTCAGGGGGACTGAAGCTTTCTTT.